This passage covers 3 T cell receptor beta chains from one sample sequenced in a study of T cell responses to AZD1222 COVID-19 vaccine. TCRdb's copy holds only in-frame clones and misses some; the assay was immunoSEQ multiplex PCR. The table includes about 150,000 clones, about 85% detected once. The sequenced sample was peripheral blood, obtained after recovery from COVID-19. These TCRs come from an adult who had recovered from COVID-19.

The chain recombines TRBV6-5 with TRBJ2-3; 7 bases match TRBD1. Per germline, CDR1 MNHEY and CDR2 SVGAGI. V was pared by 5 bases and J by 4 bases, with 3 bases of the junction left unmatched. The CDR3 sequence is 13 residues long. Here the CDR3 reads CASSPTGPDTQYF. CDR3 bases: TGTGCCAGCAGTCCGACAGGGCCAGATACGCAGTATTTT.

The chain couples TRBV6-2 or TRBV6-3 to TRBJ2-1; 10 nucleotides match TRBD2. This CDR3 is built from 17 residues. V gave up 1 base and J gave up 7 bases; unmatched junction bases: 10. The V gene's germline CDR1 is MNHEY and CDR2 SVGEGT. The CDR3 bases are TGTGCCAGCAGTTACTTGCTCCTAGCGGGAGAAAGGAATGAGCAGTTCTTC. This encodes CASSYLLLAGERNEQFF.

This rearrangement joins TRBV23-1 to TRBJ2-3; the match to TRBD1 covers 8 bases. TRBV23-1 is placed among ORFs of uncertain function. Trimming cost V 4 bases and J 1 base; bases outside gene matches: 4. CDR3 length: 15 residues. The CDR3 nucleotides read TGCGCCAGCAGTCCCCGGACAGGGCGCACAGATACGCAGTATTTT. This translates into CASSPRTGRTDTQYF.